This section outlines one TCR beta chain sequence together with its context. The sample belongs to a study of blood T cell repertoires in COVID-19. Using immunoSEQ multiplex PCR, the repertoire was profiled, and TCRdb retains in-frame clones only, with some absent. The table records 150,000 to 200,000 clones, 88% of them present only once. Germline assignment: CDR1 MGHRA and CDR2 YSYEKL. This CDR3 region has 15 residues. V was trimmed by 0 bases and J by 0 bases, leaving 6 bases between them. This clonotype originated in a woman under 30 who had recovered from COVID-19. The J gene is TRBJ1-5, the V gene TRBV4-1; D is ambiguous. The sequenced sample was PBMCs or T cells enriched from blood (not recorded which). CDR3 bases: TGCGCCAGCAGCCAAGATTGGCCTAGCAATCAGCCCCAGCATTTT. This gives the protein CASSQDWPSNQPQHF.